This T cell receptor (beta chain) comes out of a study of tumor-infiltrating lymphocytes in localized non-small cell lung cancer. Whole-study results and caveats: TCRbeta sequencing showed higher T cell infiltration in tumors than uninvolved lung. Technical variation could not be separated from intratumor heterogeneity here.

Trimming took 2 bases from V and 2 from J, leaving 12 bases between them. Per germline, CDR1 MNHNS and CDR2 SASEGT. The CDR3 totals 15 residues. This table comes from immunoSEQ multiplex PCR, and its TCRdb copy is limited to in-frame clones, with some not included. Among about 12,000 clones listed, around 80% were seen once. This clone appeared once. Its antigen remains unknown. The V gene is TRBV6-1, the J gene TRBJ1-1, with D perhaps TRBD1 (5 bases). The sequencing input was lung tumor tissue. The origin of this receptor is a human donor with non-small cell lung cancer. CDR3 coding DNA: TGTGCCAGCAGTGAACATATAGGGGTCAACACTGAAGCTTTCTTT. Translated, it gives CASSEHIGVNTEAFF.